This TCR beta chain was captured in a study of blood T cell repertoires in COVID-19 (dated by TCRdb to 2018 to 2020). Looking at the study overall: Collaborator samples came from the United States, Italy and Spain and covered acute and convalescent phases of COVID-19. The prospective study material was composed of cDNA or gDNA derived from T cells, B-cell-depleted T cells, or PBMCs. Deeply sampled blood TCRbeta repertoires from subjects exposed to, actively infected with, or recovered from COVID-19 were included in the dataset. The repertoires were released in a freely available public database intended as a resource for research on the immune response to SARS-CoV-2. Samples were obtained from the ongoing ImmuneRACE study (first 160 participants) and from 1,200 or so subjects provided by 6 global collaborators. Nearly every sample came with metadata listing a de-identified subject ID, COVID-19 status, age in years and sex. Where available, HLA class I and class II types were taken from metadata supplied by the sample provider and were not determined by assay-based typing.

The table lists this clone with a few counts. The specificity of this receptor is unknown. No base quality information exists; no much larger clone differs at one position. Each collaborating institution followed its own protocols to collect whole blood in K2EDTA tubes. For TCRbeta analysis, collaborators shipped samples as frozen whole blood, isolated PBMCs, or DNA extracted from either of those sample types. The germline V gene (reference sequence) gives CDR1 as LNHDA and CDR2 as SQIVND. V is cut by 5 bases and J by 0 bases, and the space between the germline ends is 13 bases. The CDR3, cysteine through phenylalanine, is 15 amino acids long. Only the CDR3 region is kept as DNA, spanning 45 bases read in frame from base 1. TCRbeta CDR3 regions were amplified from genomic DNA using the immunoSEQ Assay, a bias-controlled multiplex PCR. The source study handled its data this way. Nucleated cell counts per sample were estimated from amplification of reference gene primers within the assay. To quantify the absolute abundance of each unique TCRbeta CDR3 rearrangement, sequence reads were collapsed and filtered. For each sample, productive Simpson clonality was calculated as the square root of Simpson's diversity index across productive rearrangements. TCRdb obtained this table from immuneACCESS and retained in-frame rearrangements with V and J assigned. These tables miss some clones; where compared with another copy, unresolved V genes account for less than half of the shortfall, and the remainder is unexplained. The V and J calls and clone size were taken over from that table, and D and trimming were inferred from the DNA. Here the sample has around 70,000 clones; approximately 79% occur a single time. Around 27% of the sample goes to the ten largest clones.

The paper as a whole reports these results and caveats: The quantity of clinical and demographic metadata differed by source and by participant and was supplied without curation.

Sample: peripheral blood. This sequence uses TRBV19 and TRBJ1-2; the D gene cannot be resolved reliably. This TCR came from a man aged 55 to 70 with active or convalescent COVID-19. The CDR3 corresponds to CASSPAEGANYGYTF. In nucleotides, the sequence is TGTGCCAGTAGTCCTGCGGAAGGTGCTAACTATGGCTACACCTTC.